A selection of T cell receptor beta chains follows, all from one sample in a study of regulatory T cells in long-lasting Graves disease. TCRdb itself ran the multiplex PCR reads through MiXCR, one entry per CDR3 protein. The sample records 350,000 to 400,000 distinct CDR3 sequences, roughly 15% being singletons. The sample was also reused in another study, on T cells in Graves' hyperthyroidism and ophthalmopathy.

This material consisted of peripheral blood mononuclear cells (PBMCs), taken at new diagnosis, from a patient treated with antithyroid drugs. Receptors originate from a young woman with Graves disease. Both conserved end residues are part of each CDR3. The D gene is left open where the match is weak. Clone size is given for some rows only: seen once, a few or many times, or a class if the clone is expanded.

v_call: TRBV7-8
clone_size: -
j_call: TRBJ2-4
d_call: -
cdr3_nt: TGTGCCAGCAGGGATATACGGAGTAGCAAAAACATTCAGTACTTC
cdr3_aa: CASRDIRSSKNIQYF

v_call: TRBV9
clone_size: few
j_call: TRBJ1-1
d_call: -
cdr3_nt: TGTGCCAGCAGCCTCGATTTAGGTGACACTGAAGCTTTCTTT
cdr3_aa: CASSLDLGDTEAFF

v_call: TRBV20-1
clone_size: many
j_call: TRBJ1-5
d_call: TRBD1
cdr3_nt: TGCAGTGCAGGGGACAGGGTGAGCAATCAGCCCCAGCATTTT
cdr3_aa: CSAGDRVSNQPQHF

v_call: TRBV27
clone_size: many
j_call: TRBJ2-5
d_call: -
cdr3_nt: TGTGCCAGCAGTTTGCAGCGGACCCCTGGGGAGACCCAGTACTTC
cdr3_aa: CASSLQRTPGETQYF

v_call: TRBV9
clone_size: many
j_call: TRBJ2-7
d_call: -
cdr3_nt: TGTGCCAGCAGCGTAGGTACAGCTCCCTACGAGCAGTACTTC
cdr3_aa: CASSVGTAPYEQYF

v_call: TRBV5-1
clone_size: -
j_call: TRBJ2-7
d_call: TRBD2
cdr3_nt: TGCGCCAGCAGCTTGGAGGGACTAGCGGGAGCCGAGCAGTACTTC
cdr3_aa: CASSLEGLAGAEQYF

v_call: TRBV7-9
clone_size: few
j_call: TRBJ2-1
d_call: TRBD1
cdr3_nt: TGTGCCAGCACCGAAACAGGGGTCAGTGGTGAGCAGTTCTTC
cdr3_aa: CASTETGVSGEQFF

v_call: TRBV6-1
clone_size: many
j_call: TRBJ2-1
d_call: -
cdr3_nt: TGTGCCAGCAGTGGAAGACGCCAGATCCTCACCTTCTCCTACAATGAGCAGTTCTTC
cdr3_aa: CASSGRRQILTFSYNEQFF

v_call: TRBV20-1
clone_size: many
j_call: TRBJ2-7
d_call: TRBD1
cdr3_nt: TGCAGTGCTAAGGGACAGGGTCACGAGCAGTACTTC
cdr3_aa: CSAKGQGHEQYF

v_call: TRBV7-9
clone_size: many
j_call: TRBJ1-1
d_call: -
cdr3_nt: TGTGCCAGCAGCCCCACTGGAGGAGGGACTGAAGCTTTCTTT
cdr3_aa: CASSPTGGGTEAFF

v_call: TRBV19
clone_size: many
j_call: TRBJ2-2
d_call: -
cdr3_nt: TGTGCCAGTACCCGGTGGCCCGGGGAGCTGTTTTTT
cdr3_aa: CASTRWPGELFF

v_call: TRBV30
clone_size: -
j_call: TRBJ1-1
d_call: -
cdr3_nt: TGTGCCTGGGGTCGGGACAACCTAGGGACTGAAGCTTTCTTT
cdr3_aa: CAWGRDNLGTEAFF

v_call: TRBV20-1
clone_size: many
j_call: TRBJ2-2
d_call: TRBD1
cdr3_nt: TGCAGTGCTAGTAAAGTGAGACAGGGGAACACCGGGGAGCTGTTTTTT
cdr3_aa: CSASKVRQGNTGELFF

v_call: TRBV6-1
clone_size: many
j_call: TRBJ2-7
d_call: TRBD1
cdr3_nt: TGTGCCAGCAGAAATCCGGGACAGGGAAGCAACGAGCAGTACTTC
cdr3_aa: CASRNPGQGSNEQYF

v_call: TRBV6-1
clone_size: many
j_call: TRBJ2-7
d_call: TRBD1
cdr3_nt: TGTGCCAGCAGTGAATGGACAGGGGCATCAAGAGGCTACGAGCAGTACTTC
cdr3_aa: CASSEWTGASRGYEQYF

v_call: TRBV2
clone_size: many
j_call: TRBJ1-2
d_call: TRBD1
cdr3_nt: TGTGCCAGCGGGGGACAGGGCGGGGGCTACACCTTC
cdr3_aa: CASGGQGGGYTF

v_call: TRBV2
clone_size: many
j_call: TRBJ2-2
d_call: -
cdr3_nt: TGTGCCAGCAGTCTCAATAGGAACACCGGGGAGCTGTTTTTT
cdr3_aa: CASSLNRNTGELFF

v_call: TRBV27
clone_size: many
j_call: TRBJ2-1
d_call: -
cdr3_nt: TGTGCCAGCACTTTGGGCGGAAGCCAAAATGAGCAGTTCTTC
cdr3_aa: CASTLGGSQNEQFF

v_call: TRBV18
clone_size: many
j_call: TRBJ2-3
d_call: -
cdr3_nt: TGTGCCAGCTCACAGAGTACAGATACGCAGTATTTT
cdr3_aa: CASSQSTDTQYF

v_call: TRBV7-9
clone_size: -
j_call: TRBJ1-5
d_call: -
cdr3_nt: TGTGCCAGCAGCTTAGTCTGGGGCAGAGGCAATCAGCCCCAGCATTTT
cdr3_aa: CASSLVWGRGNQPQHF

v_call: TRBV6-5
clone_size: -
j_call: TRBJ2-2
d_call: -
cdr3_nt: TGTGCCAGCAGTTACCCGGGGGTCGCGGGGGAGCTGTTTTTT
cdr3_aa: CASSYPGVAGELFF

v_call: TRBV28
clone_size: many
j_call: TRBJ2-3
d_call: TRBD1
cdr3_nt: TGTGCCAGCAGGGGGACAGGGAAGGGCACAGATACGCAGTATTTT
cdr3_aa: CASRGTGKGTDTQYF

v_call: TRBV5-6
clone_size: -
j_call: TRBJ1-4
d_call: -
cdr3_nt: TGTGCCAGCAGCTCCGGGACTCATAATGAAAAACTGTTTTTT
cdr3_aa: CASSSGTHNEKLFF